This T cell receptor beta chain derives from a study of shared clonotypes between healthy human individuals (dated by TCRdb to the early 2020s). Context from the whole study: A couple of women and a few men aged 18 to 49 years were included in the cohort. For each donor, three plates each were used for CD4 naive and CD4 memory, two plates were used for CD8 naive, and one plate was used for CD8 memory. To estimate repertoire size and how much clonotypes are shared between individuals, the study performed deep sequencing of blood TCR repertoires from roughly five healthy adults. Libraries were prepared and TCR repertoires were sequenced by different laboratories using diverse techniques, in order to increase sequencing depth and limit assay-specific biases. Leukapheresis yielded between about 0.94 and 9.5 billion PBMCs per donor.

Looking up the germline V gene yields CDR1 SGHRS and CDR2 YFSETQ. Deletion took 0 bases off V and 7 bases off J, with a span of 11 bases between the germline ends. There are 13 amino acids in the CDR3, from cysteine to phenylalanine inclusive. Only the CDR3 region is kept as DNA, spanning 39 bases read in frame from base 1. CD8 naive samples were obtained by positive selection for CCR7 among CD45RO-negative cells, yielding a CD45RA+CCR7+ population from which TemRA cells were excluded. The donors were healthy, HIV-negative adults who had no recently reported acute infections or vaccinations. All donors were Caucasian adults living in Nashville, Tennessee, USA. Blood was obtained by leukapheresis, after which PBMCs were separated by Ficoll-Histopaque density gradient centrifugation and cryopreserved in liquid nitrogen vapor phase. Analytical flow cytometry was used to check the purity and quantity of each magnetically sorted T cell population. Each sorted fraction had its genomic DNA isolated and then quantified by UV absorbance on a Nanodrop 2000c.

Turning to this clone: The antigen this receptor binds is unknown. Nothing much larger sits one base from this clone, and base qualities are not available.

Using the deep immunoSEQ assay, multiplex PCR amplified TCR CDR3 regions from genomic DNA. Extracted genomic DNA from each cell subset was spread evenly across all wells of several immunoSEQ 96-well plates, with each plate serving as a replicate. For sorted subsets, each replicate PCR was loaded with 200 ng genomic DNA, equivalent to some 27,000 T cell genomes. The purified libraries were quantified using a Qubit 3.0 fluorometer, sized with a Bioanalyzer 2100, and then quantified again using the KAPA Library Quantification kit. A separate single-read 150-cycle Illumina NextSeq 550 flow cell was used to sequence each immunoSEQ 96-well plate. Under the source paper's analysis protocol: Because the immunoSEQ output included only junctional sequences and no quality scores, the filtering could not be the same as the filtering used for full-length reads. Sequences were annotated with PyIR, a Python wrapper for IgBLAST v1.9, using IMGT germline references to assign V/J genes and CDR3. Reads with weak V/J assignments (E-value above 1e-6), missing CDR3, stop codons, out-of-frame junctions, or ambiguous translated residues were removed. V3J clonotypes were defined as sequences sharing the same inferred V gene, J gene, and CDR3 amino acid sequence. Percentage overlap between repertoires was computed as shared unique clonotypes divided by the size of the smaller repertoire. Three approaches were used to assess repertoire richness: RTK rarefaction, the Chao1 estimator, and Recon v2.1 estimates of unobserved clonotypes. For all TCRbeta clonotypes obtained by the gDNA method from several donors, generation probabilities were computed with OLGA. TCRdb holds this immuneACCESS table with in-frame rearrangements only. Some clones are missing; in checked studies, unresolved V genes explain under half, and the rest has no known cause. V, J and clone size reflect that table, while D and trimming were determined from the DNA. The sample table holds millions of clones, of which about 95% were seen once. About 1.1% of the sample is taken by the ten largest.

General conclusions and limits of the study: Even with the large sequencing depth, rarefaction of the sorted-subset datasets indicated that sequencing was incomplete. The small number of donors limited the genetic and exposure-history diversity represented. Compared with non-shared clonotypes, clonotypes shared by all four sorted-subset donors had higher generation probabilities. Sampling was limited to blood, and TCR repertoires in tissue likely differ from TCR repertoires in blood. Naive subsets generally had larger estimated clonotype richness than memory subsets. Pairwise subsampling led to the expectation that sequencing depth would affect the degree of clonotype sharing among donors. About 5% of naive CD4, more than 3% of naive CD8, approximately 2.2% of memory CD4, and approximately 0.4% of memory CD8 clonotypes were shared across a few donors.

The sequence was obtained from a man between 18 and 29 years old in good health. The chain was built from TRBV5-1 and TRBJ2-7, with the D gene not confidently named. Material for sequencing was naive CD8+ T cells sorted from blood. Explained via the paper, the cell subset or site label denotes: CD45RA+CCR7+. The CDR3 protein: CASSLASGQEQYF. The DNA is as follows: TGCGCCAGCAGCTTGGCCAGTGGCCAGGAGCAGTACTTC.